These 6 T cell receptor beta chains originate from one sample sequenced in a study of T cell responses to AZD1222 COVID-19 vaccine. Sequencing was performed with immunoSEQ multiplex PCR; in TCRdb, only in-frame clones are kept and a portion is missing. The top ten hold roughly 1.8% of the sample, which has 210,000 or so clones, around 94% seen once. The starting material was peripheral blood, obtained 28 days after the second dose of the MenACWY control vaccine. Source of these receptors: an adult who received the MenACWY meningococcal vaccine as a control.

DNA of the CDR3: TGTGCAACCACCCCCCGCGGGACACTTACCTACGAGCAGTACTTC. This encodes CATTPRGTLTYEQYF. This rearrangement joins TRBV6-5 to TRBJ2-7; D could derive from TRBD1 or TRBD2 (6 bases each). CDR1 and CDR2 from the germline V gene are MNHEY and SVGAGI. The CDR3 length is 15 residues.

This chain links TRBV3-1 (or the pseudogene TRBV3-2) with TRBJ2-7; possible D gene TRBD1, 6 bases. V lost 4 bases and J lost 4, with 14 bases in between. Germline V gives CDR1 LGHDT, CDR2 YNNKEL (reference sequence). This CDR3 region has 14 residues. The CDR3 sequence: CASSPPGHIYEQYF. In DNA form, the CDR3 reads TGTGCCAGCAGCCCCCCGGGACACATTTACGAGCAGTACTTC.

The chain is built from TRBV25-1 and TRBJ1-1, with 8 bases that match TRBD1. Germline V gene sequence: CDR1 MGHDK, CDR2 SYGVNS. Unmatched junction bases numbered 5, after V lost 5 bases and J lost 3 bases. This CDR3 is 14 amino acids long. The CDR3 protein is CASSSGTGDTEAFF. The CDR3, as DNA: TGTGCCAGCAGTTCCGGGACAGGCGACACTGAAGCTTTCTTT.

V gene TRBV14 combines with J gene TRBJ2-1; D uncertain. In germline, CDR1 is SGHDN, CDR2 FVKESK. This CDR3 spans 16 amino acids. Trimming cost V 1 base and J 10 bases, with 20 bases left between them. CDR3: CASSQAGRNNEPEQFF. CDR3 nucleotides: TGTGCCAGCAGCCAAGCCGGCAGAAACAATGAGCCGGAGCAGTTCTTC.

The chain employs TRBV9 and TRBJ2-7, with 8 positions matching TRBD2. The CDR3 loop spans 15 amino acids. The V gene end was trimmed by 0 bases and the J gene end by 0 bases; junction bases not matched to a gene: 2. Germline values: CDR1 SGDLS, CDR2 YYNGEE. The CDR3 nucleotides read TGTGCCAGCAGCGTAGATGGGACTAGCTCCTACGAGCAGTACTTC. This translates into CASSVDGTSSYEQYF.

This rearrangement joins TRBV5-1 to TRBJ1-2; D is possibly TRBD1 (6 bases). V gave up 2 bases and J gave up 3 bases, with 17 bases separating them. The CDR3 is 16 amino acids. CDR1 is SGHRS, CDR2 YFSETQ, per germline. DNA for the CDR3: TGCGCCAGCAGCTTCCAGGGGAGTGGGTACGACTATGGCTACACCTTC. Translating it yields CASSFQGSGYDYGYTF.